The clone carrying this TCR beta chain has just one count. Its antigen is not identified. These data originate in a study of T cell responses to AZD1222 COVID-19 vaccine. Sequencing was performed with immunoSEQ multiplex PCR; in TCRdb, only in-frame clones are kept and a portion is missing. The sample lists about 150,000 clones; 70% to 90% were seen once. The CDR3 is 13 residues long. In germline, CDR1 is SEHNR, CDR2 FQNEAQ (reference sequence). V lost 2 bases to trimming and J lost 5 bases, with 9 bases between them. Overall study findings and caveats: Nearly half of unique spike-specific TCRs reportedly avoided B.1.351 and B.1.1.7 mutated regions. The sample set comprised mostly white British donors with more females, and clonal diversity was possibly underestimated.

V usage is TRBV7-9 and J usage is TRBJ1-1; the D is unclear. This receptor was identified in an adult in good health. The source was peripheral blood, collected on day 0 of AZD1222 vaccination. The CDR3 sequence: CASSLQEGTEAFF. The CDR3 DNA is TGTGCCAGCAGCTTACAGGAAGGTACTGAAGCTTTCTTT.